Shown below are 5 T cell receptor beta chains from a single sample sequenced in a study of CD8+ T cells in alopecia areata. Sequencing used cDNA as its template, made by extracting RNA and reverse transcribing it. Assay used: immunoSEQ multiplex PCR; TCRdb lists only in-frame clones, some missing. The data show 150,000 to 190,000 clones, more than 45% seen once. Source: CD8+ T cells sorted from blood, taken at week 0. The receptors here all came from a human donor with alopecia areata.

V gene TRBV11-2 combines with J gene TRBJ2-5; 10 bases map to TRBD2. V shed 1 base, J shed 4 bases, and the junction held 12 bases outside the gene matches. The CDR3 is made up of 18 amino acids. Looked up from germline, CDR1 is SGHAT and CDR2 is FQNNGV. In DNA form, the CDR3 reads TGTGCCAGCAGCTTAGGAGAGGGACTAGCGTTAGGGAGAGAGACCCAGTACTTC. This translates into CASSLGEGLALGRETQYF.

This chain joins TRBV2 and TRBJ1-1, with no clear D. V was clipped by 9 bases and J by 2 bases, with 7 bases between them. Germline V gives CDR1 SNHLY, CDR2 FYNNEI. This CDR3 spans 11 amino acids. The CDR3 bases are TGTGCCAGTTCACAAAACACTGAAGCTTTCTTT. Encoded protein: CASSQNTEAFF.

This CDR3 is CASNGEGREQYF. As DNA, the CDR3 is TGCGCCAGCAACGGCGAGGGCAGGGAGCAGTACTTC. This chain joins TRBV5-1 and TRBJ2-7; D may be TRBD2 (5 bases). Trimming stripped 6 bases from V and 7 bases from J, with 14 bases between. This CDR3 is built from 12 residues. Germline V gene sequence: CDR1 SGHRS, CDR2 YFSETQ.

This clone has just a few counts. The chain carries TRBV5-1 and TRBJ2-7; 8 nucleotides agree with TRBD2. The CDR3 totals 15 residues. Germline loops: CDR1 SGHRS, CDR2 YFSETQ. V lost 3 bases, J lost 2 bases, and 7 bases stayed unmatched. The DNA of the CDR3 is TGCGCCAGCAGCTACAAAGCGGGGGCGACCTACGAGCAGTACTTC. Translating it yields CASSYKAGATYEQYF. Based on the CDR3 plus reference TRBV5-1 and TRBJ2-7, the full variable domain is KAGVTQTPRYLIKTRGQQVTLSCSPISGHRSVSWYQQTPGQGLQFLFEYFSETQRNKGNFPGRFSGRQFSNSRSEMNVSTLELGDSALYLCASSYKAGATYEQYFGPGTRLTVT.

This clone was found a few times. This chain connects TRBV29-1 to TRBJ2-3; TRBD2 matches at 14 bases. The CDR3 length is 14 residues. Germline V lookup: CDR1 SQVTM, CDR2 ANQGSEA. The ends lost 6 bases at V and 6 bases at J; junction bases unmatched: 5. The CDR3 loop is CSVGLAGEIDTQYF. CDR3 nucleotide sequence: TGCAGCGTGGGACTAGCGGGGGAGATTGATACGCAGTATTTT.